The rows below give T cell receptor beta chains drawn from one sample of a study of Ad26.COV2.S vaccination and SARS-CoV-2 variants. The protocol was immunoSEQ multiplex PCR, while the TCRdb copy is restricted to in-frame clones and leaves out a portion. This table holds about 390,000 clones, 80% to 95% found once. Sequenced here: peripheral blood, sampled in a trial of Ad26.COV2.S vaccine versus placebo. All receptors come from a person between 18 and 59 years old who received the Ad26.COV2.S COVID-19 vaccine or a placebo. Both conserved end residues are part of each CDR3. D genes are given only for firm matches. Clone sizes are given selectively: once, few, many, or a class where the clone is expanded.

>.|TRBJ2-2|TRBV5-1|TRBD1
CASSLETGANTGELFF
TGCGCCAGCAGCTTAGAAACAGGGGCTAACACCGGGGAGCTGTTTTTT
>.|TRBJ2-7|TRBV9|TRBD2
CARAGQQYF
TGTGCCAGAGCGGGGCAGCAGTACTTC
>.|TRBJ1-4|TRBV9|.
CASSVARGTDNEKLFF
TGTGCCAGCAGCGTAGCTCGGGGGACGGATAATGAAAAACTGTTTTTT
>.|TRBJ2-3|TRBV5-1|.
CASSLSASSLKRVTDTQYF
TGCGCCAGCAGCCTCAGCGCCAGCAGCCTCAAGCGGGTCACAGATACGCAGTATTTT
>.|TRBJ1-5|TRBV19|TRBD1
CASSIRQGASQPQHF
TGTGCCAGTAGTATCCGCCAGGGGGCAAGTCAGCCCCAGCATTTT
>.|TRBJ1-4|TRBV27|.
CASSLWTREKLFF
TGTGCCAGCAGTTTGTGGACACGGGAAAAACTGTTTTTT
>.|TRBJ2-2|TRBV11-3|TRBD2
CASTSGGNTGELFF
TGTGCCAGCACTAGCGGGGGGAACACCGGGGAGCTGTTTTTT
>.|TRBJ2-1|TRBV4-1|.
CASSPGPYYNEQFF
TGCGCCAGCAGCCCCGGCCCTTACTACAATGAGCAGTTCTTC
>.|TRBJ1-1|TRBV7-9|.
CASSLAQGSSTEAFF
TGTGCCAGCAGCTTAGCTCAGGGTTCGAGCACTGAAGCTTTCTTT
>once|TRBJ1-1|TRBV30|.
CAWDRTATEAFF
TGTGCCTGGGACAGGACAGCGACTGAAGCTTTCTTT
>.|TRBJ1-2|TRBV11-2|TRBD1
CASSLGQGSYTF
TGTGCCAGCAGCCTAGGACAGGGCAGCTACACCTTC